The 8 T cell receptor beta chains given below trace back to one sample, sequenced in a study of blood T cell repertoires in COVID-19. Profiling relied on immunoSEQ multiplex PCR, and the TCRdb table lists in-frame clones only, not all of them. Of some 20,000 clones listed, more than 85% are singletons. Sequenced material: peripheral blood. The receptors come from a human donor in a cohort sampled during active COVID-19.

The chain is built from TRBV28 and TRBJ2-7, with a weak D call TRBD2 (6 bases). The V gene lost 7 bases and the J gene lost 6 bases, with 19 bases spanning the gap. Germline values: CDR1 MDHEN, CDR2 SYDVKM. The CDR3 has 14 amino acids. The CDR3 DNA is TGTGCCAGCACCCCCCGTACTAGCTCACCCGAGCAGTACTTC. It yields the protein CASTPRTSSPEQYF.

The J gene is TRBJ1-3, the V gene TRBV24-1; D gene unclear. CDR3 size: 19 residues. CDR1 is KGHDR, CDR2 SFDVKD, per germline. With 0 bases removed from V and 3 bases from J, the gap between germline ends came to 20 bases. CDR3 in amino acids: CATSDLSVRAPGFGNTIYF. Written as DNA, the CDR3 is TGTGCCACCAGTGATTTGAGTGTCCGGGCCCCGGGATTTGGAAACACCATATATTTT.

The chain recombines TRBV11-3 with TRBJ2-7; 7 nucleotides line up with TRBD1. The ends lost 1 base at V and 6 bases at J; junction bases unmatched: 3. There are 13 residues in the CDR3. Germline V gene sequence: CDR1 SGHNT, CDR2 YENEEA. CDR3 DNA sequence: TGTGCCAGCAGCTTAGCCTCAGGGGGCGAGCAGTACTTC. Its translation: CASSLASGGEQYF.

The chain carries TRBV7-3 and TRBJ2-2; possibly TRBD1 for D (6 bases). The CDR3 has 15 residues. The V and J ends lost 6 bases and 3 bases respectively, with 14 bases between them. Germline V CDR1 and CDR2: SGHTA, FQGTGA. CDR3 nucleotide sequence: TGTGCCAGCAGTCATAGGGGGAAGGACACCGGGGAGCTGTTTTTT. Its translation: CASSHRGKDTGELFF.

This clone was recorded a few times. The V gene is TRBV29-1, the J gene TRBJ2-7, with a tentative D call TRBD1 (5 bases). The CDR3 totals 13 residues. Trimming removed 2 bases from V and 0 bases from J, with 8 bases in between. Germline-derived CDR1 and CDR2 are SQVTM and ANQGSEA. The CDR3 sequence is CSVELDTSYEQYF. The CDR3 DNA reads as TGCAGCGTTGAACTGGACACCTCCTACGAGCAGTACTTC.

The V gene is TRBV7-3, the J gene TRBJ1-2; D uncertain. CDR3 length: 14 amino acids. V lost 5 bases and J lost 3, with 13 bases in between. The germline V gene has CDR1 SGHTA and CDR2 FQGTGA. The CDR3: CASSLRPGDYGYTF. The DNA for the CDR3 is TGTGCCAGCAGCCTAAGGCCAGGCGACTATGGCTACACCTTC.

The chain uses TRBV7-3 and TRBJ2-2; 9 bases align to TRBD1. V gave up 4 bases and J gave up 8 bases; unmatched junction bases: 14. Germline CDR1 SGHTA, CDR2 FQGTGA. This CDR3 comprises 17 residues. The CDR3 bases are TGTGCCAGCAGCTCATCACCGACAGGGGGGAATACTGGGGAGCTGTTTTTT. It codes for CASSSSPTGGNTGELFF.

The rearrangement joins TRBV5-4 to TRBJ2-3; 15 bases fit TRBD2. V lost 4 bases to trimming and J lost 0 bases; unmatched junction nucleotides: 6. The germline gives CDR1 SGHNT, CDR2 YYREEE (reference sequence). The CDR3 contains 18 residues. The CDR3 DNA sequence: TGTGCCAGCAGCGGGGGACTAGCGGGAGGTTCTAGCACAGATACGCAGTATTTT. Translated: CASSGGLAGGSSTDTQYF.